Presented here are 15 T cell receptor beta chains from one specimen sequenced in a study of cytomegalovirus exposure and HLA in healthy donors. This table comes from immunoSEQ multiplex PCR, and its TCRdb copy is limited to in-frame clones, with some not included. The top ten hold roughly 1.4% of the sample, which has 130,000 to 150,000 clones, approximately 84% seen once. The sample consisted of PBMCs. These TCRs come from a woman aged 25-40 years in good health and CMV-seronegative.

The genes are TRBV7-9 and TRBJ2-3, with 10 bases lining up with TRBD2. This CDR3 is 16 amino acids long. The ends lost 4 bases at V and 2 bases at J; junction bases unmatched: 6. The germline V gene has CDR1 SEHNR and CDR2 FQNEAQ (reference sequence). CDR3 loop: CASSSQAGGITDTQYF. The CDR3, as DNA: TGTGCCAGCAGCTCCCAAGCGGGGGGGATCACAGATACGCAGTATTTT.

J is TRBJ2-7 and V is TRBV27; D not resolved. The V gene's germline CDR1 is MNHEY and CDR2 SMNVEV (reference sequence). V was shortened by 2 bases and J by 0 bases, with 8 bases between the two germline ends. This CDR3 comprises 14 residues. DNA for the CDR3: TGTGCCAGCAGTTTAAATAGAAACTCCTACGAGCAGTACTTC. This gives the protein CASSLNRNSYEQYF.

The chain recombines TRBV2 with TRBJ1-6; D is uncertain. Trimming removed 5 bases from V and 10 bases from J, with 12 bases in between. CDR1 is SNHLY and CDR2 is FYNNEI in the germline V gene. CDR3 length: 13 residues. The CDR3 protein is CASSTEKESPLHF. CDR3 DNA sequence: TGTGCCAGCAGTACAGAGAAGGAATCACCCCTCCACTTT.

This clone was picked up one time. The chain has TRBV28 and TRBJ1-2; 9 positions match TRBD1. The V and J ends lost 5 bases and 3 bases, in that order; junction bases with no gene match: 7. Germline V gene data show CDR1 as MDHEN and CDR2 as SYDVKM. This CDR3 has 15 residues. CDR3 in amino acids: CASSPTGGSHYGYTF. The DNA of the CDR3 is TGTGCCAGCAGTCCAACAGGGGGCAGTCACTATGGCTACACCTTC.

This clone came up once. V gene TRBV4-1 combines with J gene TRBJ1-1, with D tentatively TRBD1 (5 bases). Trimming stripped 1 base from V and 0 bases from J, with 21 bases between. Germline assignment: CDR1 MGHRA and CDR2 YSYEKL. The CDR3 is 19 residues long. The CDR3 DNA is TGCGCCAGCAGCCAAGTTACGGTGTGGGACTCAACTATGAACACTGAAGCTTTCTTT. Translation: CASSQVTVWDSTMNTEAFF.

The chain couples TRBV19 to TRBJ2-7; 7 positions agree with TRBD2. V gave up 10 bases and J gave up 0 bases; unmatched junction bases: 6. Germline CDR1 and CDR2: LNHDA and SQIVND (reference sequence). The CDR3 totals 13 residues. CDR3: CATASGGSYEQYF. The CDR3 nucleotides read TGTGCCACCGCCTCGGGGGGCTCCTACGAGCAGTACTTC.

Written as DNA, the CDR3 is TGTGCCAGCCGACAAAAACAGGGGGTGGGAACAGATACGCAGTATTTT. It specifies CASRQKQGVGTDTQYF. The chain carries TRBV7-9 and TRBJ2-3, with TRBD1 matching over 8 bases. Germline V CDR1 and CDR2: SEHNR, FQNEAQ (reference sequence). V lost 8 bases, J lost 3 bases, and 13 bases stayed unmatched. The CDR3 is made up of 16 amino acids. Together with reference TRBV7-9 and TRBJ2-3, the CDR3 gives the full variable domain: DTGVSQNPRHKITKRGQNVTFRCDPISEHNRLYWYRQTLGQGPEFLTYFQNEAQLEKSRLLSDRFSAERPKGSFSTLEIQRTEQGDSAMYLCASRQKQGVGTDTQYFGPGTRLTVL.

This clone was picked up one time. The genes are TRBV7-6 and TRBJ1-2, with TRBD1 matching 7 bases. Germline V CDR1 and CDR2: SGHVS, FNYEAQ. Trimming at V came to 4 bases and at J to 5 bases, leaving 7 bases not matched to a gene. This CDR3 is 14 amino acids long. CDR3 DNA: TGTGCCAGCAGCTCGACGGCACAGGGGTATGGCTACACCTTC. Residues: CASSSTAQGYGYTF. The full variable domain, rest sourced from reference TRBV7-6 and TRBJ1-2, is GAGVSQSPRYKVTKRGQDVALRCDPISGHVSLYWYRQALGQGPEFLTYFNYEAQQDKSGLPNDRFSAERPEGSISTLTIQRTEQRDSAMYRCASSSTAQGYGYTFGSGTRLTVV.

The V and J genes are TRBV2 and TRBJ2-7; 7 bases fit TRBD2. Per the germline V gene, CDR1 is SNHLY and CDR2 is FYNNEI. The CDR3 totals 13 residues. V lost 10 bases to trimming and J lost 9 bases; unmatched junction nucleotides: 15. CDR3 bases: TGTGCCACCGAAACCGGGGAGGGGATGGCGCAGTACTTC. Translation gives CATETGEGMAQYF. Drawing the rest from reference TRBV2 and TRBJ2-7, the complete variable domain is EPEVTQTPSHQVTQMGQEVILRCVPISNHLYFYWYRQILGQKVEFLVSFYNNEISEKSEIFDDQFSVERPDGSNFTLKIRSTKLEDSAMYFCATETGEGMAQYFGPGTRLTVT.

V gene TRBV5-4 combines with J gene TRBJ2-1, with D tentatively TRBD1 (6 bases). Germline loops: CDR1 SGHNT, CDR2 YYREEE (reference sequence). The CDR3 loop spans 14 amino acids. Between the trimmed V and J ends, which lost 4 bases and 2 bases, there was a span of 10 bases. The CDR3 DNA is TGTGCCAGCAGCATAGACAGGACCTACAATGAGCAGTTCTTC. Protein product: CASSIDRTYNEQFF.

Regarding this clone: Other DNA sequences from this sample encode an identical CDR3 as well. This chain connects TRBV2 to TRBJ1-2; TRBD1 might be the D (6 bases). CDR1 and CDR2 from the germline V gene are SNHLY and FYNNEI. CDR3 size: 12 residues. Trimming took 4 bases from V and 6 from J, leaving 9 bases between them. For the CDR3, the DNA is TGTGCCAGCAGTGTTCAGGGGAATGGCTACACCTTC. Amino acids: CASSVQGNGYTF.

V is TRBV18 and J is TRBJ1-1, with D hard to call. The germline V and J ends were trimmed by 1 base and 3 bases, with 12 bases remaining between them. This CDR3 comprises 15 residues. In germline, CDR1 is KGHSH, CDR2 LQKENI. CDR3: CASSPRPDWYTEAFF. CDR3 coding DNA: TGTGCCAGCTCACCACGTCCGGACTGGTACACTGAAGCTTTCTTT.

The DNA for the CDR3 is TGCGCCAGCAGCGTAGGGGGACAGGAGATTGAAGCTTTCTTT. Its protein product is CASSVGGQEIEAFF. The chain combines TRBV5-1 with TRBJ1-1; TRBD1 aligns across 8 bases. Trimming took 4 bases from V and 7 from J; bases not matched to a gene: 9. This CDR3 is 14 amino acids long. Germline V gives CDR1 SGHRS, CDR2 YFSETQ. Full variable domain (remainder filled in from reference TRBV5-1 and TRBJ1-1): KAGVTQTPRYLIKTRGQQVTLSCSPISGHRSVSWYQQTPGQGLQFLFEYFSETQRNKGNFPGRFSGRQFSNSRSEMNVSTLELGDSALYLCASSVGGQEIEAFFGQGTRLTVV.

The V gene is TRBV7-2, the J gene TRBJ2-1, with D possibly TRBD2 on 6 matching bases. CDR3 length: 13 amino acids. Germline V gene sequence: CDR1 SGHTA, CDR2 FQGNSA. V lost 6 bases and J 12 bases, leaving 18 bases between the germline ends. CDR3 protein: CASRPYTSFGQFF. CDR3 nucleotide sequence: TGTGCCAGCAGACCATATACTAGCTTCGGGCAGTTCTTC.

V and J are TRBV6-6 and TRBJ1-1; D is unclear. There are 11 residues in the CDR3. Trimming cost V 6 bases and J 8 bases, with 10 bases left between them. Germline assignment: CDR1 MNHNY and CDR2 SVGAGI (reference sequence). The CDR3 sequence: CASRRSGEAFF. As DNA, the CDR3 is TGTGCCAGCAGACGCTCGGGGGAAGCTTTCTTT.